This record looks at one T cell receptor (beta chain) sequence and its context. Its matching antigen is unknown. This specimen comes from a study of T cell repertoires in cytomegalovirus infection. TCRdb ran MiXCR on the reads and lists one entry per CDR3 protein. The sample comprises around 310,000 distinct CDR3 sequences, roughly 17% of which are singletons, and 12% rests with the top ten. CDR3 size: 15 residues. Trimming shortened V by 8 bases and J by 0 bases, and 16 bases separated the two germline ends. Study-level points and caveats: Dominating the ex vivo response were HLA-C-restricted CMV-specific TCR beta clonotypes.

The chain couples TRBV12-3 or TRBV12-4 to TRBJ1-1; D unclear. The specimen was PBMCs. The receptor's source is a human donor in good health (CMV status not recorded). Some clones in this sample may be carry-over from other donors' samples. The CDR3 is CASGRADNLNTEAFF. For the CDR3, the DNA is TGTGCCAGCGGTAGAGCAGATAACCTGAACACTGAAGCTTTCTTT.